These T cell receptor beta chains were read from a single sample in a study of cytomegalovirus exposure and HLA in healthy donors. Assay used: immunoSEQ multiplex PCR; TCRdb lists only in-frame clones, some missing. The table has 95,000 to 150,000 clones, over 60% seen once. Sequencing input: PBMCs. Every receptor here comes from an older woman in good health and CMV-seropositive. Each CDR3 is given with its conserved first and last residue. A D gene is named only where the DNA matches it firmly. Only part of the rows carry a size: once, few, many, or a class if the clone is expanded.

CDR3aa	CDR3nt	v_gene	abundance	d_gene	j_gene
CASSLPLDEQYF	TGTGCCAGCAGCTTACCCCTCGACGAGCAGTACTTC	TRBV7-6	NA	NA	TRBJ2-7
CATSRERQGRRTF	TGTGCCACCAGCAGAGAAAGACAGGGAAGACGCACCTTC	TRBV15	NA	TRBD1	TRBJ1-2
CASSSFGINYGYTF	TGTGCCAGTAGTTCCTTCGGGATTAACTATGGCTACACCTTC	TRBV19	NA	NA	TRBJ1-2
CASTRQANTDTQYF	TGTGCCAGCACCCGACAGGCGAACACGGATACGCAGTATTTT	TRBV6-5	NA	NA	TRBJ2-3
CASVGGPYEQFF	TGTGCCAGCGTAGGGGGCCCCTATGAGCAGTTCTTC	TRBV19	NA	TRBD1	TRBJ2-1
CASSLGGQGTIQETQYF	TGTGCCAGCAGCTTAGGGGGACAGGGAACCATTCAAGAGACCCAGTACTTC	TRBV7-2	NA	TRBD1	TRBJ2-5
CASSPPPAGYYGYTF	TGTGCCAGCAGCCCACCCCCGGCAGGCTACTATGGCTACACCTTC	TRBV7-2	NA	NA	TRBJ1-2
CASSLASGVGTDTQYF	TGCGCCAGCAGCTTGGCTTCGGGGGTCGGCACAGATACGCAGTATTTT	TRBV5-1	NA	NA	TRBJ2-3
CASSPSVTGELFF	TGTGCCAGCAGCCCCTCAGTCACCGGGGAGCTGTTTTTT	TRBV7-3	NA	NA	TRBJ2-2
CASSLGDSYSNQPQHF	TGCGCCAGCAGCTTGGGTGACAGCTATAGCAATCAGCCCCAGCATTTT	TRBV5-1	NA	NA	TRBJ1-5
CASSLGGSMAKNIQYF	TGTGCCAGCAGCTTGGGCGGGAGTATGGCCAAAAACATTCAGTACTTC	TRBV5-6	NA	TRBD2	TRBJ2-4
CASSQDSKGDTIYF	TGCGCCAGCAGCCAAGATAGTAAGGGAGACACCATATATTTT	TRBV4-3	NA	NA	TRBJ1-3
CASSQLKLAGVSTQYF	TGCGCCAGCAGCCAACTTAAGCTAGCGGGAGTTAGTACGCAGTATTTT	TRBV4-3	once	TRBD2	TRBJ2-3
CASSQGSGVGYTF	TGCGCCAGCAGCCAAGGATCAGGGGTCGGCTACACCTTC	TRBV4-3	NA	NA	TRBJ1-2
CASSEVAGFQPQHF	TGTGCCAGCAGCGAGGTTGCGGGCTTTCAGCCCCAGCATTTT	TRBV7-8	NA	NA	TRBJ1-5
CAISAGQNLNTEAFF	TGTGCCATCAGTGCGGGACAAAACTTGAACACTGAAGCTTTCTTT	TRBV10-3	NA	NA	TRBJ1-1
CAWRKTGSKETQYF	TGTGCCTGGAGGAAAACAGGGTCTAAAGAGACCCAGTACTTC	TRBV30	NA	NA	TRBJ2-5
CASSPGPNTGELFF	TGTGCCAGTAGTCCAGGCCCGAACACCGGGGAGCTGTTTTTT	TRBV19	NA	NA	TRBJ2-2
CASSLGAPVLLTEAFF	TGTGCCAGCAGCTTAGGAGCCCCAGTTTTACTCACTGAAGCTTTCTTT	TRBV5-4	few	NA	TRBJ1-1
CASSLRGSGGARTGELFF	TGTGCCAGTAGCCTACGAGGTAGCGGGGGGGCGCGAACCGGGGAGCTGTTTTTT	TRBV19	NA	TRBD2	TRBJ2-2
CASTKTDNYGYTF	TGTGCCAGCACCAAGACTGACAACTATGGCTACACCTTC	TRBV7-9	few	NA	TRBJ1-2
CASSQVGQGDTGELFF	TGCGCCAGCAGCCAAGTAGGACAGGGAGACACCGGGGAGCTGTTTTTT	TRBV4-1	few	TRBD1	TRBJ2-2
CASSPPEGALTGELFF	TGCGCCAGCAGCCCCCCTGAAGGGGCCCTCACCGGGGAGCTGTTTTTT	TRBV4-1	NA	NA	TRBJ2-2
CASSDLAYNEQFF	TGTGCCAGTAGTGACTTGGCCTACAATGAGCAGTTCTTC	TRBV19	NA	NA	TRBJ2-1
CASSYPGQETQYF	TGTGCCAGTAGTTACCCAGGTCAAGAGACCCAGTACTTC	TRBV19	NA	NA	TRBJ2-5
CASRTGLAGDSYEQYF	TGTGCCAGCAGAACGGGACTAGCGGGAGACTCCTACGAGCAGTACTTC	TRBV28	NA	TRBD2	TRBJ2-7
CATSRGQGSYEQYF	TGTGCCACCAGCAGGGGACAGGGGTCGTACGAGCAGTACTTC	TRBV15	NA	TRBD1	TRBJ2-7
CASRLRGQHSGNTIYF	TGTGCCAGTAGACTTCGCGGACAGCACTCTGGAAACACCATATATTTT	TRBV19	NA	NA	TRBJ1-3
CASKEGGRGNTGELFF	TGTGCCAGTAAAGAAGGGGGCAGGGGCAACACCGGGGAGCTGTTTTTT	TRBV19	NA	TRBD1	TRBJ2-2
CASSQDHGGQGTDEQFF	TGCGCCAGCAGCCAAGATCACGGGGGACAGGGAACCGATGAGCAGTTCTTC	TRBV4-3	NA	TRBD1	TRBJ2-1
CASSQERDNEQYF	TGCGCCAGCAGCCAAGAACGGGACAACGAGCAGTACTTC	TRBV4-3	NA	NA	TRBJ2-7
CASSFGGGYSYEQYF	TGCGCCAGCAGCTTTGGGGGGGGGTACTCCTACGAGCAGTACTTC	TRBV5-1	NA	TRBD2	TRBJ2-7
CASSTTAATNEKLFF	TGTGCCAGCAGCACGACAGCCGCAACTAATGAAAAACTGTTTTTT	TRBV28	NA	NA	TRBJ1-4
CASSFPDREPNTGELFF	TGTGCCAGCAGCTTCCCGGACAGGGAACCTAACACCGGGGAGCTGTTTTTT	TRBV7-2	NA	TRBD1	TRBJ2-2
CASSYQGYSTDTQYF	TGTGCCAGCAGTTACCAGGGATATAGCACAGATACGCAGTATTTT	TRBV6-5	NA	NA	TRBJ2-3
CASRPRQGLENTEAFF	TGTGCCAGCAGGCCAAGACAGGGTTTGGAGAACACTGAAGCTTTCTTT	TRBV6-6	NA	TRBD1	TRBJ1-1